In its sample, the clone carrying this T cell receptor (beta chain) was seen a few times. Its antigen remains unidentified. Germline-derived CDR1 and CDR2 are SNHLY and FYNNEI. The CDR3 sequence is 14 residues long. The V end lost 3 bases, the J end lost 6 bases, and 11 bases lay between the germline ends. These data come from a study of early T cells in non-severe SARS-CoV-2 infection. Study-level information: The study sequenced bulk RNA from unsorted whole blood, with chains unpaired. Study outcomes and limitations: Matching with VDJdb favored anti-spike CD8 responses (missing private and CD4 specificities).

In the library, individual cDNA molecules carried attached unique molecular identifiers. TCRdb re-derived calls from the 5' RACE reads in MiXCR, one entry per CDR3 protein. The sample has 70,000 to 95,000 distinct CDR3 sequences; over 12% are singletons. The sequence was collected from an adult who was a healthcare worker with PCR-confirmed SARS-CoV-2 infection or an uninfected control (not recorded which). The chain uses TRBV2 and TRBJ2-2; the D gene is possibly TRBD1 (6 bases). Sequences were obtained from whole blood. CDR3 protein: CASSDRGVAGELFF. CDR3 bases: TGTGCCAGCAGTGACAGGGGAGTAGCCGGGGAGCTGTTTTTT.